The table lists the clone carrying this T cell receptor beta chain with a count of one. The antigen is unknown. The entry originates in a study of cytomegalovirus exposure and HLA in healthy donors. Primers included in the PCR were 60 Vbeta and 13 Jbeta primers. Assay used: immunoSEQ multiplex PCR; TCRdb lists only in-frame clones, some missing. This repertoire shows about 130,000 clones, around 83% found once; its top ten account for around 1.2%. Study results and limitations: The classifier reportedly diagnosed cytomegalovirus status with high sensitivity and specificity. Presence/absence analyses supposed approximately even sequencing depth among donors. The likely origin of a cluster of highly shared sequence variants was a sequencing artifact. Later examination showed HLA-associated TCR beta chains had greater clonal expansion than equally common others.

V lost 6 bases to trimming and J lost 6 bases, with 11 bases between them. The CDR3 totals 13 residues. Germline CDR1 is SGHNT and CDR2 is YENEEA. Sample: PBMCs. J is TRBJ2-2 and V is TRBV11-3; D possibly corresponds to TRBD2 (6 bases). The clonotype was recovered from a girl aged 2-10 years in good health and CMV-seronegative. The CDR3 DNA is TGTGCCAGCAGTCACCCGGGAGCCGGGGAGCTGTTTTTT. Translated: CASSHPGAGELFF. The full variable domain, its missing parts supplied by reference TRBV11-3 and TRBJ2-2, is EAGVVQSPRYKIIEKKQPVAFWCNPISGHNTLYWYLQNLGQGPELLIRYENEEAVDDSQLPKDRFSAERLKGVDSTLKIQPAELGDSAVYLCASSHPGAGELFFGEGSRLTVL.